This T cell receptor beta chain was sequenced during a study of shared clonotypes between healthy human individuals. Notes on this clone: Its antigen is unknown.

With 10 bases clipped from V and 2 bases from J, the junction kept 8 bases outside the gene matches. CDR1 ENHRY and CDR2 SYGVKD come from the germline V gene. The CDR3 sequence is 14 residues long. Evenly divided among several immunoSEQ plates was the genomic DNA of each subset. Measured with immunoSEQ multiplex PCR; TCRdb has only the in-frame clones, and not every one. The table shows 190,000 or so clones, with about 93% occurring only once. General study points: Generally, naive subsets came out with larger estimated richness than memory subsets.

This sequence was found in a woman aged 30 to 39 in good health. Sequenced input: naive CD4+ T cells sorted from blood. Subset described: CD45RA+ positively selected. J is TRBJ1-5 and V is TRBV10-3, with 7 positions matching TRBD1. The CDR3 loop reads CATGRDSGNQPQHF. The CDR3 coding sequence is TGTGCCACGGGACGGGACAGCGGCAATCAGCCCCAGCATTTT.